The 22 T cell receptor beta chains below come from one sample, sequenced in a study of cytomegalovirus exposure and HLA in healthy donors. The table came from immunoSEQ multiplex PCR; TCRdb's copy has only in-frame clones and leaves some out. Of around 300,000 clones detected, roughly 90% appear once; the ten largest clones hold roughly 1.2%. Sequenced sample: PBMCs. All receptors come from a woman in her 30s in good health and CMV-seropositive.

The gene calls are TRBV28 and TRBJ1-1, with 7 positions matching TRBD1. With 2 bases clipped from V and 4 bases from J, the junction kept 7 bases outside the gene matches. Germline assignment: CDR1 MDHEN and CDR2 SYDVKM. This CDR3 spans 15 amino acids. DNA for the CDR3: TGTGCCAGCAGTTTAGTGCTCTCAGGGGGCACTGAAGCTTTCTTT. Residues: CASSLVLSGGTEAFF.

The CDR3 DNA sequence: TGCGCCAGCAGCCTTAGCGGGAGCGTCGGGGTAGAGACCCAGTACTTC. This encodes CASSLSGSVGVETQYF. The chain employs TRBV4-1 and TRBJ2-5; 9 bases agree with TRBD2. The V gene end was trimmed by 4 bases and the J gene end by 4 bases; junction bases not matched to a gene: 10. The CDR3 covers 16 residues. The germline gives CDR1 MGHRA, CDR2 YSYEKL.

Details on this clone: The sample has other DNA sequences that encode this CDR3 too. CDR3: CASSLSPSYEQYF. The CDR3 DNA is TGTGCCAGCAGTTTAAGTCCCTCCTACGAGCAGTACTTC. This rearrangement joins TRBV27 to TRBJ2-7; D is unclear. V was cut by 2 bases and J by 0 bases, with 5 bases left in between. The CDR3 length is 13 residues. The germline V gene encodes CDR1 MNHEY and CDR2 SMNVEV (reference sequence).

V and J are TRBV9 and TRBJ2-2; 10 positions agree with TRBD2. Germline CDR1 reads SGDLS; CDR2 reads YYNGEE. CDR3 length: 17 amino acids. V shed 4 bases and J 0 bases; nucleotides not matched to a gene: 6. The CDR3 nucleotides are TGTGCCAGCAGCATTCCTAGCGGGGGATCGAACACCGGGGAGCTGTTTTTT. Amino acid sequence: CASSIPSGGSNTGELFF.

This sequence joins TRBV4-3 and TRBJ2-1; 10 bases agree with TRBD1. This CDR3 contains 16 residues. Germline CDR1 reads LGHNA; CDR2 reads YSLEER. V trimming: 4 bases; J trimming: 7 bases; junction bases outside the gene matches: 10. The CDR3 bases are TGCGCCAGCAGCCTCCTGACAGGGGGCTTCGGGAATGAGCAGTTCTTC. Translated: CASSLLTGGFGNEQFF.

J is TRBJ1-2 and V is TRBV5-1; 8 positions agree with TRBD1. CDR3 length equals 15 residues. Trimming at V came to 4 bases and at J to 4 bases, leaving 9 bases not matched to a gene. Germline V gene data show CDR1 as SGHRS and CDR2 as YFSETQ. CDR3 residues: CASSPRTGTGYGYTF. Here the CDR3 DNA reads TGCGCCAGCAGCCCCCGGACAGGGACTGGCTATGGCTACACCTTC.

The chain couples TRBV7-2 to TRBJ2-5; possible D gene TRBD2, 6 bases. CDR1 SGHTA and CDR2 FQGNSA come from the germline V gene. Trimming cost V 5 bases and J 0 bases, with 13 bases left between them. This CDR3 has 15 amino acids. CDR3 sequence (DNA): TGTGCCAGCAGCCCGCGGGGCCGGTACCAAGAGACCCAGTACTTC. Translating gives CASSPRGRYQETQYF.

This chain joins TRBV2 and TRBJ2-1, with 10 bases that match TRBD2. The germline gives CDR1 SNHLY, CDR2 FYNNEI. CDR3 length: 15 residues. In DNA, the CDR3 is TGTGCTACCACGAGCGGGAGGGTCTCCTACAATGAGCAGTTCTTC. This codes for CATTSGRVSYNEQFF.

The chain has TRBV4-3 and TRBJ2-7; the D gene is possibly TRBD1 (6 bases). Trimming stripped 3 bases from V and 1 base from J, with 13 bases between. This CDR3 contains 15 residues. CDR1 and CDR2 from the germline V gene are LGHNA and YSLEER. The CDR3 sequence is CASSHARGGSYEQYF. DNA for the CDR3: TGCGCCAGCAGCCATGCCAGGGGTGGGTCCTACGAGCAGTACTTC.

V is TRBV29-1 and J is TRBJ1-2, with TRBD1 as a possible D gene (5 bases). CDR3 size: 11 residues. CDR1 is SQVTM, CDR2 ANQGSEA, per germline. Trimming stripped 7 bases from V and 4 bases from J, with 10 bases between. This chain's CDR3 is CSGNQGYGYTF. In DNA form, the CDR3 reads TGCAGCGGCAACCAGGGCTATGGCTACACCTTC.

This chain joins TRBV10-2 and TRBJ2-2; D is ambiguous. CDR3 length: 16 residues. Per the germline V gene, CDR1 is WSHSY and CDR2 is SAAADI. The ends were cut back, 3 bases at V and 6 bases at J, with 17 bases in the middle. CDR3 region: CASSDQIWGSSGELFF. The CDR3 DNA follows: TGCGCCAGCAGTGATCAGATTTGGGGTTCGTCCGGGGAGCTGTTTTTT.

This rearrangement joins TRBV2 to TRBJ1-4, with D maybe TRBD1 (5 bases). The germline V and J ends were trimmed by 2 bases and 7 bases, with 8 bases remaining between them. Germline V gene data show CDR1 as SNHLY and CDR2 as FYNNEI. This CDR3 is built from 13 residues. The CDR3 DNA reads TGTGCCAGCAGTGAACTTAGGGGTGAAAAACTGTTTTTT. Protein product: CASSELRGEKLFF.

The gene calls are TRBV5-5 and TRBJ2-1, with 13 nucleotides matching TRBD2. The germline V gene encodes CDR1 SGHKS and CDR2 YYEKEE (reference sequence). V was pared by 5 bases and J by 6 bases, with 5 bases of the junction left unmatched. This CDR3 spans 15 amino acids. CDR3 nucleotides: TGTGCCAGCAGTCAACTAGCGGGGGGGCTCAATGAGCAGTTCTTC. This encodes CASSQLAGGLNEQFF. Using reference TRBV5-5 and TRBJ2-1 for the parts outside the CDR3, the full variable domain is DAGVTQSPTHLIKTRGQQVTLRCSPISGHKSVSWYQQVLGQGPQFIFQYYEKEERGRGNFPDRFSARQFPNYSSELNVNALLLGDSALYLCASSQLAGGLNEQFFGPGTRLTVL.

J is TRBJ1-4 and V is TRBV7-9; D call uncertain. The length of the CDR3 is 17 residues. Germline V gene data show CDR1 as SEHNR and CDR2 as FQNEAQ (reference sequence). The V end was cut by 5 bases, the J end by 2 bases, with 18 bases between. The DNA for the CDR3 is TGTGCCAGCAGCCTAGTGGGGTTCTGGGGTACTAATGAAAAACTGTTTTTT. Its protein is CASSLVGFWGTNEKLFF.

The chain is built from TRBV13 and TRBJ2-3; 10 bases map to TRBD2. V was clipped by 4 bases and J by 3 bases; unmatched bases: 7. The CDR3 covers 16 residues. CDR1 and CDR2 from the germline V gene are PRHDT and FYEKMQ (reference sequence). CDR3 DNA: TGTGCCAGCAGCTCAATAGCGGGAGGTTCGACAGATACGCAGTATTTT. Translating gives CASSSIAGGSTDTQYF.

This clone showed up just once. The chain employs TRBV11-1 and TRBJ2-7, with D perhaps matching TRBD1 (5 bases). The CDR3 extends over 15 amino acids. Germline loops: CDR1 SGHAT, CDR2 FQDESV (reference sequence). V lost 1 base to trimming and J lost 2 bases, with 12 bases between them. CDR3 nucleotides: TGTGCCAGCAGCTTAGGGCAGGGAAGGGCCTACGAGCAGTACTTC. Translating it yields CASSLGQGRAYEQYF.

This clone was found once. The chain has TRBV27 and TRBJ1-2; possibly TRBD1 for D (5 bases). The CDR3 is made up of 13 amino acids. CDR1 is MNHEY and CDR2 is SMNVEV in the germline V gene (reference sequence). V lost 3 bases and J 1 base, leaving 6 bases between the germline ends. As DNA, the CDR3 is TGTGCCAGCAGTTTCGGGGGTAACTATGGCTACACCTTC. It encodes CASSFGGNYGYTF.

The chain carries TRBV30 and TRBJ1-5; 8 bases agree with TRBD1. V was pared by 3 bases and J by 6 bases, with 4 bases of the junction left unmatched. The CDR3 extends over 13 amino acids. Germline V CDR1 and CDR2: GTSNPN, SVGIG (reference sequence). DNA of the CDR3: TGTGCCTGGAGCCAGACAGGGGTTCAGCCCCAGCATTTT. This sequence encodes CAWSQTGVQPQHF.

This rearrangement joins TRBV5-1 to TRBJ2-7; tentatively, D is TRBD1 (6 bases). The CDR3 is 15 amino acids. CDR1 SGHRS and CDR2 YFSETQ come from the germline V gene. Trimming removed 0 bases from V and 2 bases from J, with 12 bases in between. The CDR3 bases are TGCGCCAGCAGCTTGGGGGGGCCTCAAACCTACGAGCAGTACTTC. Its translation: CASSLGGPQTYEQYF.

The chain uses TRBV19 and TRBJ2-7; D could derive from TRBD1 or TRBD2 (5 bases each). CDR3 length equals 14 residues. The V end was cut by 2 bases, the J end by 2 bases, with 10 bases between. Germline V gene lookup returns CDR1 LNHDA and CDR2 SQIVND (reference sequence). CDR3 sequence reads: CASSIFPGPYEQYF. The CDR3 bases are TGTGCCAGTAGTATATTTCCGGGACCCTACGAGCAGTACTTC.

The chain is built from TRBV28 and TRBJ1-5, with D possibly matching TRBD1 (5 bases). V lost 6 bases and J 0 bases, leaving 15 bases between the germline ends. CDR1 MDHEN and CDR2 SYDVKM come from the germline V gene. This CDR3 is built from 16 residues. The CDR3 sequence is CASSPLKGTSNQPQHF. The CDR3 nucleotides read TGTGCCAGCAGCCCCCTTAAGGGGACTAGCAATCAGCCCCAGCATTTT.

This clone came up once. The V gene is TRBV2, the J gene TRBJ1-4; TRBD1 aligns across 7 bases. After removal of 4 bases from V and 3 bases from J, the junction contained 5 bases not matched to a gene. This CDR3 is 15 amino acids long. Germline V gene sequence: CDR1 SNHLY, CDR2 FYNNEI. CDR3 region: CASSVPGTANEKLFF. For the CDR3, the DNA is TGTGCCAGCAGTGTCCCCGGGACAGCTAATGAAAAACTGTTTTTT.